The 14 T cell receptor beta chains below were found in one sample sequenced in a study of identifying expanded T cells in peripheral blood. Generated by immunoSEQ multiplex PCR, the TCRdb table keeps only in-frame clones and is missing some. The sample lists around 120,000 clones, roughly 90% occurring once. The sequencing sample was made of blood. Receptor source: a person aged 18 to 70 in good health.

The V gene is TRBV10-1, the J gene TRBJ2-1; D is tentatively TRBD1 or TRBD2 (5 bases each). V dropped 8 bases and J dropped 5 bases, with 16 bases sitting between them. Germline V lookup: CDR1 WNHNN, CDR2 SYGVQD (reference sequence). The CDR3 length is 14 residues. In DNA, the CDR3 is TGCGCCAGCCGACCTGGGACGGGGAACAATGAGCAGTTCTTC. Translated, it gives CASRPGTGNNEQFF.

The V gene is TRBV6-1, the J gene TRBJ1-1; D call uncertain. Germline V gene lookup returns CDR1 MNHNS and CDR2 SASEGT. CDR3 size: 13 residues. Trimming shortened V by 4 bases and J by 1 base, and 7 bases separated the two germline ends. The CDR3: CASSAGKNTEAFF. The CDR3 DNA follows: TGTGCCAGCAGTGCGGGCAAGAACACTGAAGCTTTCTTT.

The gene calls are TRBV28 and TRBJ2-7; weak D call: TRBD2 (6 bases). Per the germline V gene, CDR1 is MDHEN and CDR2 is SYDVKM. The CDR3 is 15 residues long. The V gene lost 4 bases and the J gene lost 5 bases, with 18 bases spanning the gap. The CDR3 region has the DNA TGTGCCAGCAGTTCGGCCGGGGGAGCCGCTAACGAGCAGTACTTC. Its translation: CASSSAGGAANEQYF.

The genes are TRBV27 and TRBJ1-2; D is possibly TRBD1 (6 bases). The CDR3 contains 14 residues. Germline CDR1 MNHEY, CDR2 SMNVEV (reference sequence). V was cut by 4 bases and J by 4 bases, with 13 bases left in between. The CDR3 loop reads CASSSRQDLYGYTF. The CDR3 nucleotides read TGTGCCAGCAGTTCGCGACAGGACCTCTATGGCTACACCTTC.

The chain couples TRBV6-5 to TRBJ1-2; a possible D gene is TRBD1 (5 bases). The germline CDR1 and CDR2 sequences are MNHEY and SVGAGI. The CDR3 is 14 amino acids. Trimming left V 7 bases short and J 6 bases short, with 18 bases between. CDR3 region: CASIATELDHGYTF. The CDR3 DNA sequence: TGTGCCAGCATAGCGACAGAACTAGATCATGGCTACACCTTC.

Only a few counts were recorded for this clone. The V call is TRBV2, the J call TRBJ1-4; the D is unclear. CDR1 and CDR2 from the germline V gene are SNHLY and FYNNEI. V lost 3 bases to trimming and J lost 8 bases, with 10 bases between them. The CDR3 sequence is 13 residues long. The CDR3 bases are TGTGCCAGCAGTGAGGCAGGCCTCGAAAAACTGTTTTTT. Translation: CASSEAGLEKLFF.

The chain recombines TRBV4-3 with TRBJ1-1; 8 positions agree with TRBD1. Germline assignment: CDR1 LGHNA and CDR2 YSLEER. Germline trimming cut 1 base from V and 0 bases from J; bases unmatched to any gene: 7. The CDR3 sequence is 17 residues long. CDR3 nucleotides: TGCGCCAGCAGCCAAGGCAACAGGGGGTGGTTGAACACTGAAGCTTTCTTT. Protein sequence: CASSQGNRGWLNTEAFF.

V usage is TRBV30 and J usage is TRBJ2-3; TRBD1 might be the D (6 bases). Germline CDR1 and CDR2: GTSNPN and SVGIG (reference sequence). This CDR3 is built from 15 residues. Between the trimmed V and J ends, which lost 0 bases and 2 bases, there was a span of 12 bases. The DNA for the CDR3 is TGTGCCTGGAGTGTACACAGGGCTGTCACAGATACGCAGTATTTT. Translation: CAWSVHRAVTDTQYF.

This clone came up a few times. The chain recombines TRBV19 with TRBJ1-1, with D hard to call. The V and J ends lost 2 bases and 1 base respectively, with 5 bases between them. Germline-derived CDR1 and CDR2 are LNHDA and SQIVND (reference sequence). The CDR3 runs 13 residues. The CDR3 sequence: CASSIIPNTEAFF. The DNA of the CDR3 is TGTGCCAGTAGTATAATCCCGAACACTGAAGCTTTCTTT.

The chain is built from TRBV29-1 and TRBJ2-3, with 7 bases lining up with TRBD1. From germline, CDR1 is SQVTM and CDR2 ANQGSEA. This CDR3 spans 11 amino acids. J lost 4 bases, V lost 7 bases, and 2 bases had no gene match. CDR3 DNA sequence: TGCAGCGGCGACAGGGCAGATACGCAGTATTTT. It yields the protein CSGDRADTQYF.

The chain recombines TRBV5-1 with TRBJ1-1; D is undetermined. Germline CDR1 SGHRS, CDR2 YFSETQ. With 0 bases removed from V and 1 base from J, the gap between germline ends came to 10 bases. CDR3 size: 15 residues. In nucleotides, the CDR3 is TGCGCCAGCAGCTTGGAGGGCCTTCAGAACACTGAAGCTTTCTTT. It specifies CASSLEGLQNTEAFF.

This rearrangement joins TRBV10-3 to TRBJ2-5; D remains unclear. Trimming removed 8 bases from V and 3 bases from J, with 10 bases in between. CDR3 length equals 12 residues. CDR1 and CDR2 from the germline V gene are ENHRY and SYGVKD. CDR3 nucleotides: TGTGCCATCCAAAACGTTGAAGAGACCCAGTACTTC. It is translated as CAIQNVEETQYF.

The rearrangement uses TRBV7-7 and TRBJ2-7; no clear D gene. The CDR3 spans 16 residues. V lost 5 bases and J lost 1, with 18 bases in between. Germline V gene sequence: CDR1 SSHAT, CDR2 FNYEAQ (reference sequence). The CDR3 DNA reads TGTGCCAGCAGCGGCGGAGCAGGCACGCTTTCCTACGAGCAGTACTTC. It translates to CASSGGAGTLSYEQYF. Looking up the rest from reference TRBV7-7 and TRBJ2-7 gives the full variable domain: GAGVSQSPRYKVTKRGQDVTLRCDPISSHATLYWYQQALGQGPEFLTYFNYEAQPDKSGLPSDRFSAERPEGSISTLTIQRTEQRDSAMYRCASSGGAGTLSYEQYFGPGTRLTVT.

The chain uses TRBV6-5 and TRBJ1-6; unclear D gene. This CDR3 comprises 13 residues. The V gene's germline CDR1 is MNHEY and CDR2 SVGAGI. The V and J ends lost 8 bases and 8 bases respectively, with 13 bases between them. The chain's CDR3 is CASRLWQDSPLHF. The CDR3, as DNA: TGTGCCAGCCGCTTGTGGCAGGATTCACCCCTCCACTTT.